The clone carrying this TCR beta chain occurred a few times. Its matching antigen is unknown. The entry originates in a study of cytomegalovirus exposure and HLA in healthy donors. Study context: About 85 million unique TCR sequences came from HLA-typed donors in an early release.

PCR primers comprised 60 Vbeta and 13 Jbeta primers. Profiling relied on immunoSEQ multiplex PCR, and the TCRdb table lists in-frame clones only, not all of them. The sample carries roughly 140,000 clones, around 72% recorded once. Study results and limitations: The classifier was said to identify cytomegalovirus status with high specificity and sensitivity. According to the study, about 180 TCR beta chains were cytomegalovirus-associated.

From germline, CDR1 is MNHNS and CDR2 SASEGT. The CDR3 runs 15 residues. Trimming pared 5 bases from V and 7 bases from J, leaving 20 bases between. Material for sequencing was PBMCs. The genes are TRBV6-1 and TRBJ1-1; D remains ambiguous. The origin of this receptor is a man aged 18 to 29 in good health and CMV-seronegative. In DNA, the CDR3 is TGTGCCAGCAGTCCACAGAGGGCACGTATACTTGAAGCTTTCTTT. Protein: CASSPQRARILEAFF.